The clone carrying this T cell receptor (beta chain) was seen a handful of times. Its antigen is still unknown. The entirety of the isolated RNA underwent reverse transcription, so expressed TCRB transcripts were sequenced. The data were produced by immunoSEQ multiplex PCR, yet TCRdb's version contains in-frame clones alone and is incomplete. The sample has around 300,000 clones, around 7.3% seen once. Germline V lookup: CDR1 LNHDA, CDR2 SQIVND (reference sequence). Deletions cut 3 bases from V and 6 bases from J, with 3 bases between. The CDR3 contains 12 residues. The sample belongs to a study of beta chain features in type 1 diabetes. Whole-study findings and limits: Moderate yet significant TCRB CDR3 shortening was seen in Type 1 diabetes patients in all four CD4+ subsets. PCR may have favored shorter templates equally in patients and controls.

Sequencing input: central memory CD4+ T cells from blood. The receptor comes from a woman aged 18-29 years in good health. This chain uses TRBV19 with TRBJ1-6; no reliable D call. Written as DNA, the CDR3 is TGTGCCAGTAGTATGGTTAATTCACCCCTCCACTTT. Protein sequence: CASSMVNSPLHF.